Below are 18 T cell receptor beta chains sequenced from a single sample in a study of T cell responses to AZD1222 COVID-19 vaccine. Only in-frame clones appear in the TCRdb table, and some are missing; sequencing was by immunoSEQ multiplex PCR. The table records tens of thousands of clones, roughly 90% of them present only once. This specimen consisted of peripheral blood, obtained 28 days after the second AZD1222 dose. These receptors were obtained from an adult who received the AZD1222 COVID-19 vaccine.

The CDR3 loop is CASSIGGGHRQQTQYF. The CDR3 DNA reads TGTGCCAGTAGTATAGGGGGGGGACACCGCCAGCAGACCCAGTACTTC. The rearrangement links TRBV19 to TRBJ2-5; a possible D gene is TRBD2 (7 bases). Germline V gives CDR1 LNHDA, CDR2 SQIVND (reference sequence). CDR3 length: 16 amino acids. The V end lost 1 base, the J end lost 6 bases, and 18 bases lay between the germline ends.

The chain links TRBV6-2 or TRBV6-3 to TRBJ1-5, with 7 nucleotides matching TRBD1. CDR1 and CDR2 from the germline V gene are MNHEY and SVGEGT. The V and J ends lost 4 bases and 5 bases, in that order; junction bases with no gene match: 8. This CDR3 comprises 15 residues. CDR3: CASSSHRDRDQPQHF. The CDR3 DNA follows: TGTGCCAGCAGTTCGCACCGGGACAGAGATCAGCCCCAGCATTTT.

The V gene is TRBV20-1, the J gene TRBJ2-3, with TRBD2 matching over 9 bases. The CDR3 length is 17 residues. The germline V gene encodes CDR1 DFQATT and CDR2 SNEGSKA (reference sequence). The V segment lost 3 bases and the J segment 2 bases; nucleotides outside the gene matches: 12. The CDR3 nucleotides are TGCAGTGCTAGTTTCCGGAGTGCTAGCGGGATCACAGATACGCAGTATTTT. Translating it yields CSASFRSASGITDTQYF.

This CDR3 is CASSLGGQGSREQFF. CDR3 in DNA: TGTGCCAGCAGTCTGGGGGGACAGGGCTCCCGGGAGCAGTTCTTC. V gene TRBV28 combines with J gene TRBJ2-1; 9 positions agree with TRBD1. Trimming removed 5 bases from V and 10 bases from J; junction bases left unmatched: 12. The CDR3 totals 15 residues. The germline V gene has CDR1 MDHEN and CDR2 SYDVKM.

This clone occurred once. This chain connects TRBV29-1 to TRBJ1-1; TRBD1 agrees at 7 bases. Germline assignment: CDR1 SQVTM and CDR2 ANQGSEA. The junction had 8 bases not matched to a gene; V was cut back by 5 bases and J by 5 bases. CDR3 length equals 13 residues. CDR3 sequence (DNA): TGCAGCGTTCGCACAGGGGTAGGAACTGAAGCTTTCTTT. Translation gives CSVRTGVGTEAFF.

The rearrangement links TRBV7-2 to TRBJ2-5; 8 bases line up with TRBD1. The CDR3 is 14 amino acids. The V and J ends lost 1 base and 5 bases, in that order; junction bases with no gene match: 3. In germline, CDR1 is SGHTA, CDR2 FQGNSA. The CDR3 region is CASSLGTGFETQYF. CDR3 sequence (DNA): TGTGCCAGCAGCTTAGGGACAGGGTTCGAGACCCAGTACTTC.

This sequence joins TRBV3-1 (or the pseudogene TRBV3-2) and TRBJ2-5, with 14 bases fitting TRBD2. The CDR3 sequence is 15 residues long. CDR1 is LGHDT, CDR2 YNNKEL, per germline (reference sequence). V was pared by 4 bases and J by 5 bases, with 3 bases of the junction left unmatched. The CDR3 reads CASSLWTSGGETQYF. The CDR3 region has the DNA TGTGCCAGCAGCCTCTGGACTAGCGGGGGGGAGACCCAGTACTTC.

The chain recombines TRBV19 with TRBJ1-3; D gene ambiguous. Between the trimmed V and J ends, which lost 7 bases and 0 bases, there was a span of 19 bases. This CDR3 comprises 17 residues. The germline CDR1 and CDR2 sequences are LNHDA and SQIVND (reference sequence). The CDR3 region is CASTSVRSKGSGNTIYF. CDR3 DNA: TGTGCCAGTACTTCTGTTCGGTCAAAGGGCTCTGGAAACACCATATATTTT.

The CDR3 sequence: CASSLYLQADMNTEAFF. CDR3 DNA: TGTGCCAGCAGCTTATATTTACAAGCAGACATGAACACTGAAGCTTTCTTT. The genes are TRBV11-2 and TRBJ1-1; no reliable D call. The CDR3 contains 17 residues. Looked up from germline, CDR1 is SGHAT and CDR2 is FQNNGV. Trimming shortened V by 2 bases and J by 0 bases, and 16 bases separated the two germline ends. Combining the CDR3 with reference TRBV11-2 and TRBJ1-1 gives the whole variable domain EAGVAQSPRYKIIEKRQSVAFWCNPISGHATLYWYQQILGQGPKLLIQFQNNGVVDDSQLPKDRFSAERLKGVDSTLKIQPAKLEDSAVYLCASSLYLQADMNTEAFFGQGTRLTVV.

V usage is TRBV28 and J usage is TRBJ1-5; 9 bases map to TRBD1. Germline CDR1 is MDHEN and CDR2 is SYDVKM. The CDR3 has 14 residues. The J segment lost 6 bases and the V segment lost 5 bases, leaving 5 bases of the junction unmatched. The CDR3 region is CASSEGQGSQPQHF. In DNA form, the CDR3 reads TGTGCCAGCAGTGAGGGACAGGGCAGTCAGCCCCAGCATTTT.

V and J are TRBV5-4 and TRBJ2-5, with 14 bases matching TRBD2. Germline V lookup: CDR1 SGHNT, CDR2 YYREEE (reference sequence). The CDR3 runs to 17 residues. V gave up 4 bases and J gave up 4 bases; unmatched junction bases: 9. CDR3 sequence reads: CASSLGTSGRRGETQYF. For the CDR3, the DNA is TGTGCCAGCAGCCTCGGGACTAGCGGGAGAAGAGGAGAGACCCAGTACTTC.

This rearrangement joins TRBV5-1 to TRBJ2-1; 8 bases match TRBD1. Germline V gene lookup returns CDR1 SGHRS and CDR2 YFSETQ. Trimming removed 4 bases from V and 9 bases from J; junction bases left unmatched: 9. The CDR3 is made up of 14 amino acids. The DNA for the CDR3 is TGCGCCAGCAGCCCTGGGACAGGAGATTTTGAGCAGTTCTTC. The encoded protein is CASSPGTGDFEQFF.

CDR3 region: CASSPPNGHPGELFF. The CDR3, as DNA: TGTGCCAGCTCACCACCTAACGGCCACCCCGGGGAGCTGTTTTTT. This chain connects TRBV18 to TRBJ2-2; D is unresolved. The V and J ends lost 0 bases and 6 bases respectively, with 11 bases between them. Germline assignment: CDR1 KGHSH and CDR2 LQKENI. This CDR3 comprises 15 residues.

The chain uses TRBV11-2 and TRBJ2-3, with D possibly TRBD2 on 6 matching bases. Germline V lookup: CDR1 SGHAT, CDR2 FQNNGV. The CDR3 covers 16 residues. Deletions cut 0 bases from V and 3 bases from J, with 13 bases between. The CDR3 reads CASSLDLGGVTDTQYF. In DNA, the CDR3 is TGTGCCAGCAGCTTAGATCTGGGAGGAGTTACAGATACGCAGTATTTT.

About this clone: At one boundary the junction diverges from the germline segment, which might be a read error. The chain has TRBV29-1 and TRBJ2-4; 9 bases line up with TRBD1. Germline V gives CDR1 SQVTM, CDR2 ANQGSEA. The CDR3 is 9 residues long. Here the CDR3 reads CSVWTGEDF. CDR3 DNA: TGCAGCGTCTGGACAGGGGAGGACTTC.

The V gene is TRBV9, the J gene TRBJ2-2, with D maybe TRBD1 (6 bases). CDR3 length: 16 residues. V lost 3 bases to trimming and J lost 1 base, with 13 bases between them. Germline CDR1 and CDR2: SGDLS and YYNGEE. This CDR3 reads CASSGDPTGNTGELFF. In DNA form, the CDR3 reads TGTGCCAGCAGCGGAGACCCGACAGGGAACACCGGGGAGCTGTTTTTT.

The chain uses TRBV7-9 and TRBJ1-1, with a tentative D call TRBD1 (6 bases). The germline gives CDR1 SEHNR, CDR2 FQNEAQ (reference sequence). The CDR3 runs 16 residues. V lost 4 bases to trimming and J lost 0 bases, with 15 bases between them. CDR3 sequence: CASSSFEGGMNTEAFF. The CDR3 coding sequence is TGTGCCAGCAGCTCTTTCGAGGGGGGAATGAACACTGAAGCTTTCTTT.

The rearrangement uses TRBV19 and TRBJ1-4; the D gene is possibly TRBD1 (6 bases). V was trimmed by 7 bases and J by 0 bases, leaving 12 bases between them. The length of the CDR3 is 15 residues. Germline assignment: CDR1 LNHDA and CDR2 SQIVND (reference sequence). CDR3 residues: CASTEGGTTNEKLFF. Here the CDR3 DNA reads TGTGCCAGTACCGAAGGGGGGACAACTAATGAAAAACTGTTTTTT.